The 2 T cell receptor beta chains in this list originate from one sample, sequenced in a study of T cells in tuberculosis. Thawed, overnight-rested PBMC were stained with GMM-loaded CD1B tetramer, viability dye and anti-CD3, then sorted. C32 glucose monomycolate from Rhodococcus equi was loaded onto the CD1B tetramers. Generated by immunoSEQ multiplex PCR, the TCRdb table keeps only in-frame clones and is missing some. The sample contains roughly 60,000 clones, about 86% of which appear only once. Specimen: CD1b-GMM tetramer-negative cells sorted from PBMCs. The receptors here all came from an adult woman with latent tuberculosis.

The chain uses TRBV7-3 and TRBJ2-1; 7 positions agree with TRBD1. The germline V gene encodes CDR1 SGHTA and CDR2 FQGTGA. Trimming cost V 3 bases and J 5 bases; bases outside gene matches: 1. This CDR3 comprises 13 residues. This CDR3 is CASSFDRDNEQFF. CDR3 coding DNA: TGTGCCAGCAGCTTCGACAGGGACAATGAGCAGTTCTTC.

V usage is TRBV2 and J usage is TRBJ2-7, with 7 bases fitting TRBD1. Germline-derived CDR1 and CDR2 are SNHLY and FYNNEI. The trim removed 1 base at V and 3 bases at J, leaving 6 bases unmatched. The CDR3 runs 15 residues. The chain's CDR3 is CASSEEVGDSYEQYF. The CDR3 DNA reads as TGTGCCAGCAGTGAAGAGGTAGGGGACAGCTACGAGCAGTACTTC. Together with reference TRBV2 and TRBJ2-7, the CDR3 gives the full variable domain: EPEVTQTPSHQVTQMGQEVILRCVPISNHLYFYWYRQILGQKVEFLVSFYNNEISEKSEIFDDQFSVERPDGSNFTLKIRSTKLEDSAMYFCASSEEVGDSYEQYFGPGTRLTVT.